The source of this T cell receptor (beta chain) is a study of shared clonotypes between healthy human individuals. Regarding the study as a whole: Roughly 4.6% of naive CD4 clonotypes were common to a few donors. Sorted-subset sequencing was shown by rarefaction to be incomplete despite large depth.

The repertoire was sequenced with immunoSEQ multiplex PCR; TCRdb's copy has only in-frame clones and lacks some. The sample includes about 340,000 clones, 73% of them seen just once. CD4+ cells underwent separation, giving CD45RA+ naive and CD45RA-negative memory subsets. The CDR3 has 14 residues. The V end lost 7 bases, the J end lost 1 base, and 13 bases lay between the germline ends. CDR1 MGHDK and CDR2 SYGVNS come from the germline V gene. This clone has at least ten counts. No antigen is known for it. The specimen was memory CD4+ T cells sorted from blood. This sample's subset: CD45RA-negative fraction. The chain employs TRBV25-1 and TRBJ1-1, with D possibly being TRBD1 (5 bases). The receptor was isolated from a man aged 30-40 years in good health. CDR3 nucleotide sequence: TGTGCCAGCACCCGAGGCGGACAGAACACTGAAGCTTTCTTT. This gives the protein CASTRGGQNTEAFF.